This T cell receptor beta chain emerged from a study of T cell responses to AZD1222 COVID-19 vaccine. Sequencing used immunoSEQ multiplex PCR; TCRdb keeps in-frame clones, though not all of them. The sample includes 100,000 or so clones, 75% to 90% of them seen just once. As for this clone: Antigen: not known.

Per germline, CDR1 KGHSY and CDR2 FQNENV. This CDR3 is 14 amino acids long. V trimming: 4 bases; J trimming: 2 bases; junction bases outside the gene matches: 4. Findings and limits, study-wide: Among the donors, most were white British and more were female, and clonal diversity was possibly underestimated.

This chain uses TRBV16 with TRBJ1-1; 7 bases align to TRBD1. The source was peripheral blood, collected 28 days after the second AZD1222 dose. The clonotype originates from an adult who received the AZD1222 COVID-19 vaccine. This CDR3 is CASSLRQGNTEAFF. CDR3 coding DNA: TGTGCCAGCAGCCTGAGACAGGGAAACACTGAAGCTTTCTTT.